These 13 T cell receptor beta chains share one sample of origin, sequenced in a study of blood T cell repertoires in COVID-19. Here immunoSEQ multiplex PCR was the method, and the copy in TCRdb shows in-frame clones only, minus some. The sample gives some 100,000 clones, 85% to 90% of which show up once; approximately 1.1% is in the top ten. Sequenced material: peripheral blood. All receptors derive from a human donor in a cohort sampled during active COVID-19.

On this clone itself: At one boundary the junction diverges from the germline segment, which might be a read error. The V and J genes are TRBV6-1 and TRBJ1-5; unclear D gene. Per germline, CDR1 MNHNS and CDR2 SASEGT. The CDR3 has 14 residues. CDR3 amino acids: CASREGVSNQPQHF. The CDR3 coding sequence is TGTGCCAGCAGAGAAGGAGTTAGCAATCAGCCCCAGCATTTT.

This clone showed up just once. The chain couples TRBV25-1 to TRBJ2-5; the match to TRBD1 covers 9 bases. From germline, CDR1 is MGHDK and CDR2 SYGVNS. This CDR3 has 17 residues. V shed 6 bases and J 5 bases; nucleotides not matched to a gene: 16. CDR3 bases: TGTGCCAGCAGGGGGCCCAGGGACAGGGAGGCAGAGGAGACCCAGTACTTC. Protein: CASRGPRDREAEETQYF.

The chain recombines TRBV7-2 with TRBJ2-7; possible D gene TRBD2, 5 bases. Trimming removed 5 bases at V and 2 bases at J, with 19 bases between. Germline V gives CDR1 SGHTA, CDR2 FQGNSA. The length of the CDR3 is 16 residues. CDR3 DNA: TGTGCCAGCAGCGTACTGAACCCTGGACTTACCTACGAGCAGTACTTC. This encodes CASSVLNPGLTYEQYF.

The rearrangement uses TRBV11-2 and TRBJ1-2; D is perhaps TRBD1 (5 bases). The CDR3 has 11 residues. Looked up from germline, CDR1 is SGHAT and CDR2 is FQNNGV. Trimming removed 5 bases at V and 8 bases at J, with 9 bases between. The CDR3 here is CASSGALGYTF. The CDR3 DNA reads as TGTGCCAGCAGCGGGGCCTTAGGCTACACCTTC.

V is TRBV5-4 and J is TRBJ2-5; D is unresolved. V gave up 4 bases and J gave up 0 bases, with 7 bases separating them. Germline V lookup: CDR1 SGHNT, CDR2 YYREEE (reference sequence). The CDR3 has 13 residues. This chain's CDR3 is CASSPPYQETQYF. The CDR3 DNA reads as TGTGCCAGCAGCCCCCCCTACCAAGAGACCCAGTACTTC.

This clone was observed a single time. The rearrangement links TRBV29-1 to TRBJ2-7; 9 positions agree with TRBD1. CDR3 length: 13 residues. Germline V gene sequence: CDR1 SQVTM, CDR2 ANQGSEA. Germline trimming cut 3 bases from V and 2 bases from J; bases unmatched to any gene: 2. CDR3 coding DNA: TGCAGCGTTGAGGGGACAGGGACCTACGAGCAGTACTTC. Translated: CSVEGTGTYEQYF.

This clone was counted only a few times. This chain connects TRBV7-9 to TRBJ1-3, with 9 bases fitting TRBD1. CDR3 size: 17 residues. CDR1 is SEHNR, CDR2 FQNEAQ, per germline (reference sequence). Trimming took 5 bases from V and 1 from J; bases not matched to a gene: 9. CDR3 nucleotides: TGTGCCAGCAGCATAATCTCCGGGACAGGGTCTGGAAACACCATATATTTT. Translating it yields CASSIISGTGSGNTIYF. Based on the CDR3 plus reference TRBV7-9 and TRBJ1-3, the full variable domain is DTGVSQNPRHKITKRGQNVTFRCDPISEHNRLYWYRQTLGQGPEFLTYFQNEAQLEKSRLLSDRFSAERPKGSFSTLEIQRTEQGDSAMYLCASSIISGTGSGNTIYFGEGSWLTVV.

The chain uses TRBV5-1 and TRBJ1-1, with 8 bases aligning to TRBD1. CDR1 SGHRS and CDR2 YFSETQ come from the germline V gene. This CDR3 region has 14 residues. Trimming cost V 6 bases and J 6 bases; bases outside gene matches: 10. CDR3 in DNA: TGCGCCAGCACCCGGACAGGGATGATCTCTGAAGCTTTCTTT. Residues: CASTRTGMISEAFF.

The rearrangement uses TRBV2 and TRBJ2-1; 11 nucleotides align to TRBD2. CDR1 is SNHLY and CDR2 is FYNNEI in the germline V gene. There are 17 residues in the CDR3. The ends lost 7 bases at V and 0 bases at J; junction bases unmatched: 8. The CDR3 reads CASIGTSGLSSYNEQFF. CDR3 nucleotide sequence: TGTGCCAGCATTGGGACTAGCGGCCTAAGCTCCTACAATGAGCAGTTCTTC.

This chain joins TRBV6-2 or TRBV6-3 and TRBJ1-6, with 10 bases lining up with TRBD1. Germline-derived CDR1 and CDR2 are MNHEY and SVGEGT. V shed 1 base, J shed 13 bases, and the junction held 10 bases outside the gene matches. This CDR3 contains 16 residues. The CDR3 coding sequence is TGTGCCAGCAGTTACTATGGACAGGGGGAGAAATTGCCCCTCCACTTT. It yields the protein CASSYYGQGEKLPLHF.

This sequence joins TRBV11-3 and TRBJ2-7; TRBD2 might be the D (5 bases). Germline CDR1 reads SGHNT; CDR2 reads YENEEA. The germline V and J ends were trimmed by 5 bases and 6 bases, with 17 bases remaining between them. The CDR3 length is 14 residues. This CDR3 reads CASSLRATAGEQYF. CDR3 sequence (DNA): TGTGCCAGCAGCCTCCGGGCCACCGCGGGCGAGCAGTACTTC.

This clone has just one count. The chain employs TRBV3-1 (or the pseudogene TRBV3-2) and TRBJ2-3; tentative D call: TRBD2 (6 bases). Trimming left V 3 bases short and J 2 bases short, with 15 bases between. This CDR3 spans 16 amino acids. The germline V gene has CDR1 LGHDT and CDR2 YNNKEL (reference sequence). The CDR3 spells CASSHLLGRDTDTQYF. CDR3 coding DNA: TGTGCCAGCAGCCACCTGTTGGGGCGGGACACAGATACGCAGTATTTT.

This clone was counted a single time. The chain joins TRBV4-3 to TRBJ1-4, with D maybe TRBD1 (5 bases). With 0 bases removed from V and 8 bases from J, the gap between germline ends came to 7 bases. CDR1 is LGHNA, CDR2 YSLEER, per germline. CDR3 length: 13 amino acids. CDR3 amino acids: CASSQDPGEKLFF. CDR3 coding DNA: TGCGCCAGCAGCCAAGACCCAGGGGAAAAACTGTTTTTT.